This T cell receptor beta chain derives from a study of blood T cell repertoires in COVID-19. The germline gives CDR1 LGHDT, CDR2 YNNKEL (reference sequence). The V end was cut by 1 base, the J end by 1 base, with 13 bases between. The CDR3 spans 16 residues. In the original processing: Amplifying reference gene primers gave estimates of nucleated cell counts. The assay was immunoSEQ multiplex PCR, and TCRdb's table has in-frame clones only and misses some. V, J and clone size are those of that table, while D and trimming were read from the DNA. The sample has more than 350,000 clones, roughly 90% seen once.

The chain employs TRBV3-1 (or the pseudogene TRBV3-2) and TRBJ2-5; a weak D match, TRBD1 (6 bases). The source material was peripheral blood. The source of this sequence is a woman aged 25 to 39 with COVID-19, enrolled during active disease. The DNA for the CDR3 is TGTGCCAGCAGCCAAGCCACAGGGTTCCCCCAAGAGACCCAGTACTTC. Translated, it gives CASSQATGFPQETQYF.